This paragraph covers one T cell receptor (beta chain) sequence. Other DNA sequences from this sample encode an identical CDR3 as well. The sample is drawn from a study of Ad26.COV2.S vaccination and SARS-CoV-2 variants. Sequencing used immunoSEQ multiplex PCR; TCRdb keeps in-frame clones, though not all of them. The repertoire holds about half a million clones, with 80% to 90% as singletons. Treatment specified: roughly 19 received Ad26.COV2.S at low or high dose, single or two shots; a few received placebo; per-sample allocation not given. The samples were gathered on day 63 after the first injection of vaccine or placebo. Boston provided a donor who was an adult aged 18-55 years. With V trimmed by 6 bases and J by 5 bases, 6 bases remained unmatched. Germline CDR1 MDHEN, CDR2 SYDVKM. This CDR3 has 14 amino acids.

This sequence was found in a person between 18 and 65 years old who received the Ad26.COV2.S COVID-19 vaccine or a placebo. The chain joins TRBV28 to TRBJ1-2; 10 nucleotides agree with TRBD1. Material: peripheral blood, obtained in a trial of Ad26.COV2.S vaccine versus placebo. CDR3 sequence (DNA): TGTGCCAGCAGCCCGCCGGGACAGGGGTATGGCTACACCTTC. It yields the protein CASSPPGQGYGYTF.